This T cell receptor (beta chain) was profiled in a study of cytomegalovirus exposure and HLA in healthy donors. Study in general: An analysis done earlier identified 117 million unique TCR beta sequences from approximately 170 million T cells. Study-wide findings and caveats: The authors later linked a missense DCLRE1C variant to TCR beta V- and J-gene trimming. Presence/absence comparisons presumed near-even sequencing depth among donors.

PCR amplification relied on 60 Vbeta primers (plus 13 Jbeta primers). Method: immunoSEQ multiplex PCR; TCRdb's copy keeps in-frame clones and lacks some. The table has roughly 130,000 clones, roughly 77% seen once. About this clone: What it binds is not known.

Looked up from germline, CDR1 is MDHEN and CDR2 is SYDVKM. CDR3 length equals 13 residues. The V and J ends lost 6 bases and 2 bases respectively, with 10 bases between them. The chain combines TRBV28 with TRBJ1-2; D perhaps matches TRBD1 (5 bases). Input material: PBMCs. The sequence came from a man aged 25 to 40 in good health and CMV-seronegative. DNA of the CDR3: TGTGCCAGCAGAAAACAGGCAAACTATGGCTACACCTTC. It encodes CASRKQANYGYTF.